Shown below are 21 T cell receptor beta chains from a single sample sequenced in a study of blood T cells in healthy people across ages. A J-beta primer mix and a sample-barcoded 5' primer were used in a second PCR of roughly 7 to 12 cycles. TCRdb re-analysed the 5' RACE reads in MiXCR, keeping a single row per CDR3 protein. This sample has 750,000 to 950,000 distinct CDR3 sequences, with about 48% found just once. Sequencing was performed on blood. These receptors all stem from an elderly man in good health.

This clonotype showed up just a few times. The chain uses TRBV9 and TRBJ2-3, with 13 nucleotides matching TRBD2. Germline V gene data show CDR1 as SGDLS and CDR2 as YYNGEE. The J segment lost 4 bases and the V segment lost 4 bases, leaving 12 bases of the junction unmatched. This CDR3 is 18 amino acids long. The CDR3 loop is CASSTRTSGSSFADTQYF. As DNA, the CDR3 is TGTGCCAGCAGCACTAGGACTAGCGGGAGTAGTTTCGCAGATACGCAGTATTTT.

The chain uses TRBV19 and TRBJ2-5, with D perhaps TRBD1 (6 bases). Gene TRBJ2-7 matches the end of the DNA better, so the J call may be wrong. This CDR3 has 11 residues. CDR1 LNHDA and CDR2 SQIVND come from the germline V gene (reference sequence). DNA for the CDR3: TGTGCCAGTACCAACAGGGACGAGCAGTACTTC. As protein: CASTNRDEQYF.

The gene calls are TRBV4-2 and TRBJ2-5; the D call may be TRBD1 or TRBD2 (5 bases each). The CDR3 has 16 amino acids. V lost 0 bases and J lost 8, with 19 bases in between. Germline V lookup: CDR1 LGHNA, CDR2 YNFKEQ. The DNA of the CDR3 is TGTGCCAGCAGCCAAGAAGGACCGGGACGGACGCTTACCCAGTACTTC. Its protein is CASSQEGPGRTLTQYF.

This chain links TRBV24-1 with TRBJ2-3, with 7 bases identical to TRBD2. With 6 bases clipped from V and 2 bases from J, the junction kept 4 bases outside the gene matches. Per germline, CDR1 KGHDR and CDR2 SFDVKD. CDR3 length: 14 amino acids. The CDR3 coding sequence is TGTGCCACCAGTAGCGGGACGGTCACAGATACGCAGTATTTT. Protein: CATSSGTVTDTQYF.

The chain couples TRBV6-2 or TRBV6-3 to TRBJ2-7; a weak D match, TRBD1 (5 bases). V was pared by 2 bases and J by 3 bases, with 14 bases between. CDR1 and CDR2 (germline): MNHEY, SVGEGT. This CDR3 has 15 amino acids. The CDR3 coding sequence is TGTGCCAGCAGTTACGGGGCAGGGATTAACTACGAGCAGTACTTC. It yields the protein CASSYGAGINYEQYF.

Only a few counts were recorded for this clonotype. The chain employs TRBV6-5 and TRBJ2-7, with D possibly TRBD2 on 5 matching bases. Germline V gene sequence: CDR1 MNHEY, CDR2 SVGAGI. V lost 2 bases and J lost 3, with 17 bases in between. This CDR3 contains 16 residues. The DNA of the CDR3 is TGTGCCAGCAGTTACGGACGAACTAGAGACCTCTACGAGCAGTACTTC. Amino acids: CASSYGRTRDLYEQYF.

The chain links TRBV27 to TRBJ2-4, with D perhaps TRBD1 (5 bases). The CDR3 runs to 14 residues. Trimming shortened V by 6 bases and J by 5 bases, and 14 bases separated the two germline ends. Germline CDR1 and CDR2: MNHEY and SMNVEV (reference sequence). The CDR3: CASSLKRGQNIQYF. In DNA form, the CDR3 reads TGTGCCAGCAGCCTTAAAAGGGGCCAAAACATTCAGTACTTC.

The rearrangement links TRBV27 to TRBJ1-6; D might be TRBD1 (6 bases). The CDR3 length is 15 residues. V dropped 4 bases and J dropped 9 bases, with 16 bases sitting between them. CDR1 is MNHEY and CDR2 is SMNVEV in the germline V gene (reference sequence). This CDR3 is CASSYGQGFGSPLHF. The CDR3 DNA reads TGTGCCAGCAGTTATGGGCAGGGGTTCGGTTCACCCCTCCACTTT.

This chain links TRBV25-1 with TRBJ2-1, with TRBD2 matching over 7 bases. V shed 0 bases, J shed 3 bases, and the junction held 5 bases outside the gene matches. Germline CDR1 and CDR2: MGHDK and SYGVNS. The CDR3 runs 16 residues. CDR3 coding DNA: TGTGCCAGCAGTGAATATGGTGGCGGGAGCTACAATGAGCAGTTCTTC. This codes for CASSEYGGGSYNEQFF.

The CDR3 loop is CASSFGQRTDTQYF. As DNA, the CDR3 is TGCGCCAGCAGCTTCGGACAGCGCACAGATACGCAGTATTTT. The chain is built from TRBV5-1 and TRBJ2-3; D perhaps matches TRBD1 (6 bases). This CDR3 has 14 residues. Per germline, CDR1 SGHRS and CDR2 YFSETQ. V lost 2 bases and J 1 base, leaving 8 bases between the germline ends.

This rearrangement joins TRBV20-1 to TRBJ2-1; 11 positions match TRBD2. Germline trimming cut 3 bases from V and 7 bases from J; bases unmatched to any gene: 14. The germline gives CDR1 DFQATT, CDR2 SNEGSKA (reference sequence). This CDR3 has 17 residues. CDR3 in DNA: TGCAGTGCTAGCGCCCCACTAGCGGGAGAATCTTGGAATGAGCAGTTCTTC. Translation: CSASAPLAGESWNEQFF.

The chain uses TRBV6-2 or TRBV6-3 and TRBJ1-4; weak D call: TRBD1 (5 bases). From germline, CDR1 is MNHEY and CDR2 SVGEGT. The CDR3 loop spans 14 amino acids. V gave up 4 bases and J gave up 8 bases, with 14 bases separating them. CDR3 sequence: CASSLLGRGEKLFF. CDR3 nucleotide sequence: TGTGCCAGCAGTTTACTCGGACGGGGCGAAAAACTGTTTTTT.

The chain combines TRBV6-5 with TRBJ1-2; D gene uncertain. Germline V gene data show CDR1 as MNHEY and CDR2 as SVGAGI. The CDR3 loop spans 13 amino acids. V lost 5 bases, J lost 3 bases, and 10 bases lay in between. The CDR3 DNA reads as TGTGCCAGCAGTCGCCCTGGGGACTATGGCTACACCTTC. Amino acid sequence: CASSRPGDYGYTF.

The chain recombines TRBV27 with TRBJ2-1, with D maybe TRBD1 (6 bases). Per germline, CDR1 MNHEY and CDR2 SMNVEV (reference sequence). V shed 5 bases and J shed 3 bases, with 17 bases lying between them. The length of the CDR3 is 16 residues. The CDR3 is CASSPATGLYYNEQFF. CDR3 bases: TGTGCCAGCAGTCCAGCTACAGGGCTGTACTACAATGAGCAGTTCTTC.

A note on this clonotype: With a much larger clone just one base away, this may be a read error. This rearrangement joins TRBV7-6 to TRBJ2-5; 14 bases match TRBD2. The CDR3 contains 18 residues. Trimming cost V 4 bases and J 11 bases; bases outside gene matches: 18. Germline CDR1 SGHVS, CDR2 FNYEAQ. CDR3 sequence: CASSSRLAGGPSYNEQYF. In DNA form, the CDR3 reads TGTGCCAGCAGCTCACGACTAGCGGGAGGGCCTTCCTACAATGAGCAGTACTTC.

The rearrangement links TRBV7-3 to TRBJ1-2; D remains unclear. The CDR3 loop spans 12 amino acids. Germline V gene data show CDR1 as SGHTA and CDR2 as FQGTGA. Trimming took 5 bases from V and 7 from J, leaving 11 bases between them. The CDR3 DNA sequence: TGTGCCAGCAGCCCGAGCGTGGCTGGCTACACCTTC. Translating it yields CASSPSVAGYTF.

This rearrangement joins TRBV6-5 to TRBJ2-5; a weak D match, TRBD1 (6 bases). Trimming removed 6 bases at V and 2 bases at J, with 16 bases between. This CDR3 is 15 amino acids long. Germline V lookup: CDR1 MNHEY, CDR2 SVGAGI. The CDR3 is CASSPRQGRQETQYF. DNA of the CDR3: TGTGCCAGCAGCCCCCGTCAGGGGCGGCAAGAGACCCAGTACTTC.

This clonotype was detected only a few times. J is TRBJ2-3 and V is TRBV20-1; 11 bases map to TRBD2. The CDR3 spans 17 residues. The V and J ends lost 0 bases and 5 bases, in that order; junction bases with no gene match: 10. Per the germline V gene, CDR1 is DFQATT and CDR2 is SNEGSKA (reference sequence). Written as DNA, the CDR3 is TGCAGTGCTAGAGATGGGGTAGCGGGAGGGCCAAGAGATACGCAGTATTTT. This translates into CSARDGVAGGPRDTQYF.

This clonotype was counted between two and nine times. This chain connects TRBV20-1 to TRBJ1-2, with D unclear. The V gene's germline CDR1 is DFQATT and CDR2 SNEGSKA (reference sequence). V lost 3 bases, J lost 8 bases, and 13 bases lay in between. This CDR3 contains 12 residues. CDR3 in DNA: TGCAGTGCTAGTACGGCCCAGAGGGGCTACACCTTC. It specifies CSASTAQRGYTF.

The chain couples TRBV10-3 to TRBJ1-6; no clear D gene. This CDR3 is 15 amino acids long. Germline CDR1 reads ENHRY; CDR2 reads SYGVKD. V shed 4 bases and J shed 3 bases, with 10 bases lying between them. CDR3 in DNA: TGTGCCATCAGTGGAGAGGTGGTCTATAATTCACCCCTCCACTTT. This translates into CAISGEVVYNSPLHF.

This clonotype came up once. The junction and the germline gene differ at one end; a read error may be behind it. J is TRBJ1-2 and V is TRBV10-3, with D unclear. The CDR3 runs to 13 residues. Per germline, CDR1 ENHRY and CDR2 SYGVKD. CDR3 in DNA: TGTGCCATCAGTGGGTCGAGCGGCTATGGCTGCACCTTC. Protein sequence: CAISGSSGYGCTF.